The clone carrying this T cell receptor (beta chain) was seen at least ten times. What it binds is not known. These data originate in a study of blood T cells in healthy people across ages. Study-wide context: Every two T cells gave about one barcoded beta molecule via template switching.

Overall study findings and caveats: Estimated diversity across one million T cells was deemed an underestimate.

Using a J-beta primer mix together with a sample-barcoded 5' primer, a second PCR was run for roughly 7 to 11 cycles. Template switching added a 12-random-nucleotide identifier to every cDNA molecule. TCRdb recomputed calls from the 5' RACE reads with MiXCR, one row per CDR3 protein. The sample yields some 1.1 million distinct CDR3 sequences, roughly two fifths seen once. V lost 1 base and J 4 bases, leaving 4 bases between the germline ends. CDR3 length: 12 residues. The germline V gene encodes CDR1 SQVTM and CDR2 ANQGSEA. The material sequenced was blood. This TCR was sampled from a man aged 18-30 years in good health. The chain uses TRBV29-1 and TRBJ1-4; D remains ambiguous. The CDR3 region has the DNA TGCAGCGTTGAAGTGGGTAATGAAAAACTGTTTTTT. Protein: CSVEVGNEKLFF. Full variable domain (outside the CDR3, taken from reference TRBV29-1 and TRBJ1-4): SAVISQKPSRDICQRGTSLTIQCQVDSQVTMMFWYRQQPGQSLTLIATANQGSEATYESGFVIDKFPISRPNLTFSTLTVSNMSPEDSSIYLCSVEVGNEKLFFGSGTQLSVL.